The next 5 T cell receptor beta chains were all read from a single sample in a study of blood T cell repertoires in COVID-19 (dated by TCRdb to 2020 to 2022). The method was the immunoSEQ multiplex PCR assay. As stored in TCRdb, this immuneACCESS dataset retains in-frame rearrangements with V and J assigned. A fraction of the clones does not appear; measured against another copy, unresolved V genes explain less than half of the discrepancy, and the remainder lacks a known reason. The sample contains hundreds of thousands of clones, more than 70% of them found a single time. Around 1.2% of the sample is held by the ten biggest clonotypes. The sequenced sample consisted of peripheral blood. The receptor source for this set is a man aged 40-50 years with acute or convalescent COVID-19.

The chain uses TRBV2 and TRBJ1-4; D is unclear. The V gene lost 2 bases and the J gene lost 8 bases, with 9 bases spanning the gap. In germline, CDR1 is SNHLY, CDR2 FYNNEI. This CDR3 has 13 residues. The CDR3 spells CASSELGGEKLFF. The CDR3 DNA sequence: TGTGCCAGCAGTGAACTAGGAGGCGAAAAACTGTTTTTT.

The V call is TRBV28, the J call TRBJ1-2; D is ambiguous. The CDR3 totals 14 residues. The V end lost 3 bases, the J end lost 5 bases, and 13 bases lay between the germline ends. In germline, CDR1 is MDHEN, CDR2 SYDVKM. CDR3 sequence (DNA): TGTGCCAGCAGTTTTGGGCCCAATACATATGGCTACACCTTC. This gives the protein CASSFGPNTYGYTF.

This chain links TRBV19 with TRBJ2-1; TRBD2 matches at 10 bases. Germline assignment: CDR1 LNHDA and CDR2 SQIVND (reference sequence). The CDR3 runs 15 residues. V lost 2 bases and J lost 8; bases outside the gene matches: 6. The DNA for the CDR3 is TGTGCCAGTAGTATACTAGCGGGAGAGGGCGATGAGCAGTTCTTC. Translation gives CASSILAGEGDEQFF.

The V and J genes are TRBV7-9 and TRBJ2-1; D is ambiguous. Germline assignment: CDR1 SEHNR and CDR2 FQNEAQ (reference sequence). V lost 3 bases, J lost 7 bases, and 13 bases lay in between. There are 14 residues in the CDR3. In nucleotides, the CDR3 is TGTGCCAGCAGCTTCGGGTCGATACGGAATGAGCAGTTCTTC. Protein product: CASSFGSIRNEQFF.

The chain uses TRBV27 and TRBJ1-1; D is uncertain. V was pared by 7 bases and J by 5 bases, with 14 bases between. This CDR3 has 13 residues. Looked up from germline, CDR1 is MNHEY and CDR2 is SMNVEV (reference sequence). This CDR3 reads CASTSTRGTEAFF. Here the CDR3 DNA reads TGTGCCAGCACCTCTACGAGAGGTACTGAAGCTTTCTTT.